These 8 T cell receptor beta chains came from one sample sequenced in a study of blood T cell repertoires in COVID-19. This table comes from immunoSEQ multiplex PCR, and its TCRdb copy is limited to in-frame clones, with some not included. The data hold a few hundred thousand clones, with more than 75% observed a single time. The sequenced material came from peripheral blood. These receptors were obtained from a woman in her 50s with active or convalescent COVID-19.

The V and J genes are TRBV15 and TRBJ1-4; possible D gene TRBD1, 6 bases. Germline CDR1 is LNHNV and CDR2 is YYDKDF (reference sequence). This CDR3 has 16 amino acids. V shed 0 bases and J shed 3 bases, with 11 bases lying between them. The CDR3 reads CATSRDRAGANEKLFF. The CDR3 DNA follows: TGTGCCACCAGCAGAGATCGGGCAGGGGCTAATGAAAAACTGTTTTTT.

A word on this clone: Compared with germline, one end of the junction differs, possibly owing to a read error. The J gene is TRBJ2-1, the V gene TRBV7-7, with D tentatively TRBD1 (6 bases). This CDR3 is built from 13 residues. CDR1 SSHAT and CDR2 FNYEAQ come from the germline V gene (reference sequence). This CDR3 reads CASSLAGQPEQFF. The CDR3 DNA is TGTGCTAGCAGCTTAGCCGGACAGCCCGAGCAGTTCTTC.

With respect to this clone: One end of the junction does not line up with germline, which may come from a read error. The V call is TRBV7-7, the J call TRBJ2-5; unclear D gene. The CDR3 totals 17 residues. Germline CDR1 reads SSHAT; CDR2 reads FNYEAQ (reference sequence). This chain's CDR3 is CASSLRVPGRVQETQYF. As DNA, the CDR3 is TGTGCTAGCAGCTTACGGGTCCCTGGTAGAGTGCAAGAGACCCAGTACTTC.

The chain uses TRBV19 and TRBJ1-6; 8 bases map to TRBD1. The ends lost 4 bases at V and 12 bases at J; junction bases unmatched: 11. This CDR3 spans 15 amino acids. Germline values: CDR1 LNHDA, CDR2 SQIVND (reference sequence). The CDR3 protein is CASSTSGRGLVPLHF. CDR3 bases: TGTGCCAGTAGTACCTCGGGCAGGGGGCTTGTACCCCTCCACTTT.

The rearrangement joins TRBV19 to TRBJ2-3; TRBD1 matches at 9 bases. This CDR3 is 14 amino acids long. CDR1 is LNHDA and CDR2 is SQIVND in the germline V gene (reference sequence). V shed 5 bases and J 6 bases; nucleotides not matched to a gene: 6. This CDR3 reads CASSRTGEVDTQYF. Written as DNA, the CDR3 is TGTGCCAGTAGTCGGACAGGGGAGGTGGATACGCAGTATTTT.

This clone has only a few counts. V gene TRBV6-5 combines with J gene TRBJ1-4; D ambiguous. Trimming stripped 8 bases from V and 7 bases from J, with 17 bases between. Germline V lookup: CDR1 MNHEY, CDR2 SVGAGI. This CDR3 contains 14 residues. In nucleotides, the CDR3 is TGTGCCAGCGCGCGATCGATCCCTCCTGAAAAACTGTTTTTT. The encoded protein is CASARSIPPEKLFF.

This sequence joins TRBV25-1 and TRBJ2-3; weak D call: TRBD2 (5 bases). Germline CDR1 MGHDK, CDR2 SYGVNS. The CDR3 loop spans 15 amino acids. Between the trimmed V and J ends, which lost 4 bases and 4 bases, there was a span of 15 bases. The CDR3 region is CASSVAFLGADTQYF. CDR3 bases: TGTGCCAGCAGTGTAGCGTTTCTTGGGGCAGATACGCAGTATTTT.

The chain uses TRBV5-1 and TRBJ2-6; TRBD1 agrees at 8 bases. V lost 4 bases to trimming and J lost 4 bases; unmatched junction nucleotides: 4. The CDR3 consists of 15 residues. Germline lookup yields CDR1 SGHRS and CDR2 YFSETQ. The CDR3 sequence is CASSPDRVGANVLTF. In DNA, the CDR3 is TGCGCCAGCAGCCCGGACAGGGTCGGGGCCAACGTCCTGACTTTC.